One sample yielded the 31 T cell receptor beta chains listed below, sequenced in a study of human T cells and chemical hapten exposure. Someone pulled total RNA out of unfractionated whole blood. MiXCR, run by TCRdb on the 5' RACE reads, gives a single entry per CDR3 protein. The sample lists about 80,000 distinct CDR3 sequences; under 10% were seen once. These TCRs come from a male donor in good health.

Written as DNA, the CDR3 is TGTGCCAGCAGTTTAGCGCGGGGAACAGGGCCCTACGAGCAGTACTTC. Translating gives CASSLARGTGPYEQYF. The rearrangement joins TRBV12-3 or TRBV12-4 to TRBJ2-7; D may match TRBD1 or TRBD2 (6 bases each). The CDR3 has 16 residues. The V gene lost 0 bases and the J gene lost 2 bases, with 14 bases spanning the gap.

The CDR3 region is CASSPATSGGALETQYF. CDR3 in DNA: TGTGCCAGCAGCCCCGCGACTAGCGGGGGGGCATTAGAGACCCAGTACTTC. V usage is TRBV7-8 and J usage is TRBJ2-5, with 14 bases that match TRBD2. Unmatched junction bases numbered 9, after V lost 5 bases and J lost 4 bases. This CDR3 has 17 residues. Germline CDR1 reads SGHVS; CDR2 reads FQNEAQ.

This clonotype was detected ten times or more. The J gene is TRBJ1-2, the V gene TRBV3-1, with 7 bases lining up with TRBD1. Germline CDR1 is LGHDT and CDR2 is YNNKEL (reference sequence). V was pared by 6 bases and J by 8 bases, with 9 bases of the junction left unmatched. The CDR3 spans 13 residues. CDR3 nucleotide sequence: TGTGCCAGCAGACACGACACAGGGGCCGGCTACACCTTC. This gives the protein CASRHDTGAGYTF. The variable domain in full, completed from reference TRBV3-1 and TRBJ1-2, reads DTAVSQTPKYLVTQMGNDKSIKCEQNLGHDTMYWYKQDSKKFLKIMFSYNNKELIINETVPNRFSPKSPDKAHLNLHINSLELGDSAVYFCASRHDTGAGYTFGSGTRLTVV.

This clonotype occurred a few times. This chain connects TRBV7-9 to TRBJ1-1, with a weak D call TRBD1 (6 bases). Germline CDR1 SEHNR, CDR2 FQNEAQ (reference sequence). The CDR3 spans 13 residues. V lost 8 bases, J lost 4 bases, and 14 bases lay in between. CDR3 protein: CASSMGAVTEAFF. The DNA for the CDR3 is TGTGCCAGCTCAATGGGGGCAGTCACTGAAGCTTTCTTT.

This clonotype appeared many times. The chain joins TRBV20-1 to TRBJ2-3; tentative D call: TRBD1 (6 bases). This CDR3 has 16 residues. Trimming shortened V by 0 bases and J by 0 bases, and 13 bases separated the two germline ends. In germline, CDR1 is DFQATT, CDR2 SNEGSKA (reference sequence). CDR3 coding DNA: TGCAGTGCTAGAGATCCCCAGGGGTTGAGCACAGATACGCAGTATTTT. This encodes CSARDPQGLSTDTQYF.

This clonotype was seen more than once but under ten times. The rearrangement joins TRBV7-2 to TRBJ2-3, with TRBD2 matching 12 bases. V dropped 5 bases and J dropped 4; count of bases not matched to a gene: 7. Germline V gene sequence: CDR1 SGHTA, CDR2 FQGNSA. This CDR3 is built from 16 residues. CDR3 amino acids: CASSPTSGGSPDTQYF. In nucleotides, the CDR3 is TGTGCCAGCAGCCCAACTAGCGGGGGGAGCCCAGATACGCAGTATTTT. Looking up the rest from reference TRBV7-2 and TRBJ2-3 gives the full variable domain: GAGVSQSPSNKVTEKGKDVELRCDPISGHTALYWYRQSLGQGLEFLIYFQGNSAPDKSGLPSDRFSAERTGGSVSTLTIQRTQQEDSAVYLCASSPTSGGSPDTQYFGPGTRLTVL.

The rearrangement joins TRBV12-5 to TRBJ1-1; D remains unclear. V was clipped by 2 bases and J by 3 bases, with 13 bases between them. The CDR3 is 15 residues long. From germline, CDR1 is LGHNT and CDR2 FRNRAP. For the CDR3, the DNA is TGTGCTAGTGGTTTGTCTGGTCGAGAAGACACTGAAGCTTTCTTT. It codes for CASGLSGREDTEAFF.

In its sample, this clonotype was seen many times. The chain combines TRBV27 with TRBJ2-7, with no clear D. This CDR3 comprises 12 residues. Germline V gene data show CDR1 as MNHEY and CDR2 as SMNVEV (reference sequence). Trimming pared 6 bases from V and 7 bases from J, leaving 13 bases between. The CDR3 sequence is CASSPPSGEQYF. CDR3 coding DNA: TGTGCCAGCAGCCCCCCCTCAGGAGAGCAGTACTTC.

This clonotype has more than one count but fewer than ten. The chain couples TRBV7-2 to TRBJ1-3, with 7 nucleotides matching TRBD1. Trimming removed 1 base from V and 8 bases from J; junction bases left unmatched: 5. This CDR3 is built from 14 residues. The germline V gene has CDR1 SGHTA and CDR2 FQGNSA. CDR3 loop: CASSLEDRVDTIYF. The DNA of the CDR3 is TGTGCCAGCAGCTTAGAAGACAGGGTTGACACCATATATTTT. Variable domain in full (rest from reference TRBV7-2 and TRBJ1-3): GAGVSQSPSNKVTEKGKDVELRCDPISGHTALYWYRQSLGQGLEFLIYFQGNSAPDKSGLPSDRFSAERTGGSVSTLTIQRTQQEDSAVYLCASSLEDRVDTIYFGEGSWLTVV.

This clonotype has more than one count but fewer than ten. V usage is TRBV29-1 and J usage is TRBJ1-2; D possibly corresponds to TRBD1 (5 bases). There are 15 residues in the CDR3. The V gene lost 4 bases and the J gene lost 6 bases, with 21 bases spanning the gap. Germline V gene data show CDR1 as SQVTM and CDR2 as ANQGSEA. CDR3 sequence: CSVVGGGVRLDGYTF. The DNA for the CDR3 is TGCAGCGTTGTTGGCGGGGGGGTAAGGTTGGATGGCTACACCTTC.

This clonotype was counted between two and nine times. The chain recombines TRBV7-9 with TRBJ2-6; D is undetermined. This CDR3 spans 16 amino acids. V shed 8 bases and J shed 0 bases, with 14 bases lying between them. Germline-derived CDR1 and CDR2 are SEHNR and FQNEAQ (reference sequence). The CDR3 sequence is CASFPLVPSGANVLTF. For the CDR3, the DNA is TGTGCCAGCTTCCCCCTCGTCCCCTCTGGGGCCAACGTCCTGACTTTC.

In this sample, this clonotype turned up a few times. The rearrangement links TRBV7-9 to TRBJ1-2, with 8 bases lining up with TRBD1. With V trimmed by 4 bases and J by 3 bases, 10 bases remained unmatched. Germline CDR1 reads SEHNR; CDR2 reads FQNEAQ (reference sequence). This CDR3 is 16 amino acids long. The CDR3 DNA sequence: TGTGCCAGCAGCTCACCGGACAGGGCAGAGGACTATGGCTACACCTTC. It specifies CASSSPDRAEDYGYTF.

This clonotype was seen more than once but under ten times. The chain recombines TRBV11-2 with TRBJ2-1; 12 nucleotides align to TRBD2. The germline gives CDR1 SGHAT, CDR2 FQNNGV. V lost 3 bases and J lost 6; bases outside the gene matches: 9. The CDR3 sequence is 17 residues long. The CDR3 region is CASSFSSGRARGNEQFF. In DNA form, the CDR3 reads TGTGCCAGCAGCTTTTCTAGCGGGAGGGCCAGGGGCAATGAGCAGTTCTTC.

This clonotype was recorded many times. The V call is TRBV20-1, the J call TRBJ2-1; D is perhaps TRBD2 (5 bases). From germline, CDR1 is DFQATT and CDR2 SNEGSKA (reference sequence). Trimming stripped 1 base from V and 4 bases from J, with 11 bases between. The CDR3 runs to 14 residues. CDR3 bases: TGCAGTGCTAGAGGAGCGGAATATTACAATGAGCAGTTCTTC. Protein: CSARGAEYYNEQFF.

The chain couples TRBV15 to TRBJ2-2; 9 bases are a match to TRBD1. The CDR3 loop spans 16 amino acids. V gave up 1 base and J gave up 5 bases; unmatched junction bases: 5. CDR1 and CDR2 (germline): LNHNV, YYDKDF (reference sequence). The CDR3 coding sequence is TGTGCCACCAGCAGAGGCGGACAGGGGCGAACCGGGGAGCTGTTTTTT. It codes for CATSRGGQGRTGELFF.

This clonotype was counted ten times or more. The chain uses TRBV29-1 and TRBJ2-6, with D unclear. Between the trimmed V and J ends, which lost 7 bases and 0 bases, there was a span of 4 bases. The CDR3 contains 12 residues. CDR1 and CDR2 from the germline V gene are SQVTM and ANQGSEA. This CDR3 reads CSADSGANVLTF. In nucleotides, the CDR3 is TGCAGCGCAGACTCTGGGGCCAACGTCCTGACTTTC.

A few counts support this clonotype. This chain connects TRBV19 to TRBJ2-1; 10 bases map to TRBD2. The CDR3 totals 17 residues. Germline lookup yields CDR1 LNHDA and CDR2 SQIVND (reference sequence). Germline trimming cut 1 base from V and 5 bases from J; bases unmatched to any gene: 8. CDR3 sequence: CASSIGRSSGRNNEQFF. Here the CDR3 DNA reads TGTGCCAGTAGTATAGGGAGATCTAGCGGGAGAAACAATGAGCAGTTCTTC.

The chain recombines TRBV11-3 with TRBJ2-1; 8 bases align to TRBD1. CDR3 length: 16 amino acids. Trimming cost V 6 bases and J 6 bases; bases outside gene matches: 13. Germline loops: CDR1 SGHNT, CDR2 YENEEA. Here the CDR3 reads CASSIDGQGPANEQFF. The CDR3, as DNA: TGTGCCAGCAGTATCGACGGACAGGGCCCTGCCAATGAGCAGTTCTTC.

The sample holds many counts of this clonotype. This chain joins TRBV5-1 and TRBJ1-1; the D gene is possibly TRBD1 (6 bases). Trimming stripped 3 bases from V and 3 bases from J, with 12 bases between. Looked up from germline, CDR1 is SGHRS and CDR2 is YFSETQ. The CDR3 has 14 residues. The CDR3 is CASSWQGLDTEAFF. CDR3 bases: TGCGCCAGCAGCTGGCAGGGGTTGGACACTGAAGCTTTCTTT.

This clonotype was observed many times. The chain combines TRBV29-1 with TRBJ2-7; TRBD2 might be the D (6 bases). Germline V gives CDR1 SQVTM, CDR2 ANQGSEA. The CDR3 is 11 amino acids. Trimming left V 3 bases short and J 11 bases short, with 14 bases between. CDR3 in amino acids: CSVEEGQLEYF. Here the CDR3 DNA reads TGCAGCGTTGAGGAGGGGCAGCTCGAGTACTTC.

This clonotype was counted at least ten times. The DNA for the CDR3 is TGTGCCAGCAGAGGATCGGAGGCCAACGTCCTGACTTTC. Residues: CASRGSEANVLTF. The V and J genes are TRBV7-9 and TRBJ2-6; no reliable D call. This CDR3 is built from 13 residues. The V gene lost 6 bases and the J gene lost 6 bases, with 9 bases spanning the gap. The germline V gene has CDR1 SEHNR and CDR2 FQNEAQ (reference sequence).

V and J are TRBV29-1 and TRBJ1-1; D unclear. The CDR3 loop spans 11 amino acids. Looked up from germline, CDR1 is SQVTM and CDR2 is ANQGSEA. Trimming took 8 bases from V and 1 from J, leaving 8 bases between them. The CDR3 coding sequence is TGCAGCATTGGGGAGAACACTGAAGCTTTCTTT. The encoded protein is CSIGENTEAFF.

The V and J genes are TRBV11-2 and TRBJ1-4; the match to TRBD1 covers 7 bases. V gave up 0 bases and J gave up 7 bases; unmatched junction bases: 8. This CDR3 is 16 amino acids long. Germline V gives CDR1 SGHAT, CDR2 FQNNGV. CDR3 sequence: CASSLDWKGASEKLFF. The CDR3 bases are TGTGCCAGCAGCTTAGATTGGAAGGGGGCGAGTGAAAAACTGTTTTTT.

This clonotype was recorded a few times. The chain is built from TRBV25-1 and TRBJ1-5, with D uncertain. CDR1 is MGHDK and CDR2 is SYGVNS in the germline V gene. V was cut by 5 bases and J by 6 bases, with 11 bases left in between. CDR3 size: 13 residues. The CDR3 spells CASSPREGQPQHF. CDR3 nucleotides: TGTGCCAGCAGTCCGAGGGAGGGTCAGCCCCAGCATTTT. Full variable domain (remainder filled in from reference TRBV25-1 and TRBJ1-5): EADIYQTPRYLVIGTGKKITLECSQTMGHDKMYWYQQDPGMELHLIHYSYGVNSTEKGDLSSESTVSRIRTEHFPLTLESARPSHTSQYLCASSPREGQPQHFGDGTRLSIL.

Many counts were recorded for this clonotype. The chain couples TRBV12-3 or TRBV12-4 to TRBJ2-2, with TRBD2 as a possible D gene (5 bases). This CDR3 has 15 amino acids. The germline V and J ends were trimmed by 1 base and 6 bases, with 12 bases remaining between them. CDR3 loop: CASSLGSGIAGELFF. CDR3 coding DNA: TGTGCCAGCAGTTTAGGGTCCGGGATCGCCGGGGAGCTGTTTTTT.

This clonotype occurred many times. The rearrangement joins TRBV7-9 to TRBJ1-6, with 11 nucleotides matching TRBD1. The CDR3 is made up of 15 amino acids. Germline values: CDR1 SEHNR, CDR2 FQNEAQ (reference sequence). Unmatched junction bases numbered 2, after V lost 5 bases and J lost 5 bases. DNA of the CDR3: TGTGCCAGCAGCCTGGGACAGGGGGATAATTCACCCCTCCACTTT. Amino acids: CASSLGQGDNSPLHF. The full variable domain, completed using reference TRBV7-9 and TRBJ1-6, is DTGVSQNPRHKITKRGQNVTFRCDPISEHNRLYWYRQTLGQGPEFLTYFQNEAQLEKSRLLSDRFSAERPKGSFSTLEIQRTEQGDSAMYLCASSLGQGDNSPLHFGNGTRLTVT.

In its sample, this clonotype was seen many times. This chain joins TRBV5-1 and TRBJ2-7; TRBD1 is a possible D gene (6 bases). Per germline, CDR1 SGHRS and CDR2 YFSETQ. V lost 4 bases and J 4 bases, leaving 15 bases between the germline ends. This CDR3 region has 14 residues. CDR3 region: CASSPKQGNYEQYF. The CDR3 bases are TGCGCCAGCAGCCCTAAGCAGGGGAATTACGAGCAGTACTTC. The full variable domain, rest sourced from reference TRBV5-1 and TRBJ2-7, is KAGVTQTPRYLIKTRGQQVTLSCSPISGHRSVSWYQQTPGQGLQFLFEYFSETQRNKGNFPGRFSGRQFSNSRSEMNVSTLELGDSALYLCASSPKQGNYEQYFGPGTRLTVT.

In this sample, this clonotype turned up many times. This chain links TRBV3-1 with TRBJ1-6; unclear D gene. The CDR3 sequence is 15 residues long. CDR1 and CDR2 (germline): LGHDT, YNNKEL (reference sequence). The V end lost 0 bases, the J end lost 8 bases, and 11 bases lay between the germline ends. The CDR3, as DNA: TGTGCCAGCAGCCAAGAGCCGGCGCCCTATTCACCCCTCCACTTT. Translation: CASSQEPAPYSPLHF.

This clonotype has just a few counts. CDR3 sequence (DNA): TGCGCCAGCAGCCAAGATCGGGGATATACTAACTATGGCTACACCTTC. Protein: CASSQDRGYTNYGYTF. The chain is built from TRBV4-1 and TRBJ1-2; no clear D gene. The CDR3 covers 16 residues. V was trimmed by 0 bases and J by 0 bases, leaving 11 bases between them. Germline values: CDR1 MGHRA, CDR2 YSYEKL.

This clonotype has more than one count but fewer than ten. The V gene is TRBV6-6, the J gene TRBJ2-5; D uncertain. V was shortened by 2 bases and J by 0 bases, with 7 bases between the two germline ends. Per germline, CDR1 MNHNY and CDR2 SVGAGI (reference sequence). CDR3 length equals 14 residues. This CDR3 is CASSYPKDQETQYF. CDR3 sequence (DNA): TGTGCCAGCAGTTACCCGAAGGACCAAGAGACCCAGTACTTC.

J is TRBJ2-3 and V is TRBV5-1; the match to TRBD2 covers 10 bases. Trimming took 4 bases from V and 0 from J; bases not matched to a gene: 8. CDR3 size: 17 residues. Germline loops: CDR1 SGHRS, CDR2 YFSETQ. This CDR3 is CASSPFTSGMSTDTQYF. DNA for the CDR3: TGCGCCAGCAGCCCCTTCACTAGCGGGATGAGCACAGATACGCAGTATTTT.